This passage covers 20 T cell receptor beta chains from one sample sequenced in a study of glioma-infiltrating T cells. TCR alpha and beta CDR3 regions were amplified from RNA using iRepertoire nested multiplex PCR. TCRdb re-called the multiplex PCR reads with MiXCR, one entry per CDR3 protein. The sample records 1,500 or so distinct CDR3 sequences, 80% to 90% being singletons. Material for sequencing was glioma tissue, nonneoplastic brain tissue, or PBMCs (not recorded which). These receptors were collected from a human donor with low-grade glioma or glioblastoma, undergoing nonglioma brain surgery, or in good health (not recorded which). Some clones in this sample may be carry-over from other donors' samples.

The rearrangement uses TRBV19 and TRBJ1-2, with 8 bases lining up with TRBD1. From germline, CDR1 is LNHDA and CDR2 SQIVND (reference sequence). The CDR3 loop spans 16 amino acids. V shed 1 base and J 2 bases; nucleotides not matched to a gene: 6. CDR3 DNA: TGTGCCAGTAGTATAGTTGGACAGGGACGGAACTATGGCTACACCTTC. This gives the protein CASSIVGQGRNYGYTF.

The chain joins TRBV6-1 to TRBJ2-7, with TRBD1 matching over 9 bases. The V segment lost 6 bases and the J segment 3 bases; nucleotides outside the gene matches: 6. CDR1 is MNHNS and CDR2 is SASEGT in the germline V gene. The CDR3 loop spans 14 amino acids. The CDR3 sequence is CASSRDRGSYEQYF. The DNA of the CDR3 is TGTGCCAGCAGCCGCGACAGGGGGAGCTACGAGCAGTACTTC.

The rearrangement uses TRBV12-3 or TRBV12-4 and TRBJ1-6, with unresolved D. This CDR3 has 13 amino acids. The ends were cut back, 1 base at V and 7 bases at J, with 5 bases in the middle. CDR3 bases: TGTGCCAGCAGTTTAGAACTAAATTCACCCCTCCACTTT. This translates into CASSLELNSPLHF.

The DNA for the CDR3 is TGTGCCAGCAGCGGGGGCAGCACGGGGCAGCCCCAGCATTTT. It is translated as CASSGGSTGQPQHF. V usage is TRBV6-1 and J usage is TRBJ1-5, with D perhaps TRBD1 (6 bases). The germline V gene has CDR1 MNHNS and CDR2 SASEGT. V shed 6 bases and J shed 7 bases, with 16 bases lying between them. The CDR3 loop spans 14 amino acids.

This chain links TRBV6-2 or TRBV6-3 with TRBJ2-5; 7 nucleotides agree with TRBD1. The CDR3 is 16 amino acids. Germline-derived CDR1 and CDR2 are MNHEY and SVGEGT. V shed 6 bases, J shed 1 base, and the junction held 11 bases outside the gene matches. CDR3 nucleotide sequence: TGTGCCAGCAGCACCGGTGGCCACAGGGGCCAAGAGACCCAGTACTTC. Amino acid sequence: CASSTGGHRGQETQYF.

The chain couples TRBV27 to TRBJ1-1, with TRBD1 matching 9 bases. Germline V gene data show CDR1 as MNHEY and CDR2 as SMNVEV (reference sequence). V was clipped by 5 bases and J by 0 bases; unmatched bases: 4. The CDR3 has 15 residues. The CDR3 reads CASSGWTGVNTEAFF. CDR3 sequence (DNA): TGTGCCAGCAGTGGCTGGACAGGGGTGAACACTGAAGCTTTCTTT.

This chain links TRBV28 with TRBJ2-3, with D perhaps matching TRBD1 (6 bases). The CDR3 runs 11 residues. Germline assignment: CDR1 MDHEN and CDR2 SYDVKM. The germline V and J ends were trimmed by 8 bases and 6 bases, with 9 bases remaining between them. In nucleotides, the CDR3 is TGTGCCAGCCTTCAGGGGGATACGCAGTATTTT. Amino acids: CASLQGDTQYF.

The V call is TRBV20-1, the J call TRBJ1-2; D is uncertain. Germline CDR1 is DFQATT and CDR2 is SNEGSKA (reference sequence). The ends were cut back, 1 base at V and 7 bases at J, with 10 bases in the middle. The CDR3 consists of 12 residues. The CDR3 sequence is CSARVLVFGYTF. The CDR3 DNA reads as TGCAGTGCTAGAGTTTTAGTATTTGGCTACACCTTC.

The CDR3 here is CASSPRTTEAFF. In DNA, the CDR3 is TGTGCCAGCAGTCCACGGACTACTGAAGCTTTCTTT. The genes are TRBV6-6 and TRBJ1-1; D gene ambiguous. Germline CDR1 reads MNHNY; CDR2 reads SVGAGI (reference sequence). The CDR3 is 12 amino acids. Trimming took 5 bases from V and 5 from J, leaving 9 bases between them.

The DNA for the CDR3 is TGTGCCAGCAGTAATAATCAAGTACGGACCAAAGGGGAGCCCCAGCATTTT. Its protein product is CASSNNQVRTKGEPQHF. The chain employs TRBV28 and TRBJ1-5, with a tentative D call TRBD1 (5 bases). Germline V gene sequence: CDR1 MDHEN, CDR2 SYDVKM. The CDR3 is 17 residues long. V lost 5 bases, J lost 8 bases, and 25 bases lay in between. The full variable domain, with the rest looked up from reference TRBV28 and TRBJ1-5, is DVKVTQSSRYLVKRTGEKVFLECVQDMDHENMFWYRQDPGLGLRLIYFSYDVKMKEKGDIPEGYSVSREKKERFSLILESASTNQTSMYLCASSNNQVRTKGEPQHFGDGTRLSIL.

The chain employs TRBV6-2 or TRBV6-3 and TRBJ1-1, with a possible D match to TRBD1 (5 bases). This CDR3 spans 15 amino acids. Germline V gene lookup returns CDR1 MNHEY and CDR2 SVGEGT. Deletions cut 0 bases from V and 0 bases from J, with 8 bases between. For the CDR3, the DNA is TGTGCCAGCAGTTACTCCGGACAAGTGAACACTGAAGCTTTCTTT. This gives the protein CASSYSGQVNTEAFF.

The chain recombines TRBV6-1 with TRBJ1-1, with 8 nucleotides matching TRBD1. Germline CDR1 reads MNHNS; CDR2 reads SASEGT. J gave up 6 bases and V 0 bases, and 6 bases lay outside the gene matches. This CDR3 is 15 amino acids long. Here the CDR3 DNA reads TGTGCCAGCAGTGAAGCCATACAGGGGGTCCCTGAAGCTTTCTTT. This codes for CASSEAIQGVPEAFF.

As DNA, the CDR3 is TGTGCCAGCAGGCTGACAGGGCGTACCTACGAGCAGTACTTC. Amino acids: CASRLTGRTYEQYF. The chain uses TRBV27 and TRBJ2-7, with 7 bases lining up with TRBD1. The junction had 7 bases not matched to a gene; V was cut back by 6 bases and J by 2 bases. Germline CDR1 reads MNHEY; CDR2 reads SMNVEV (reference sequence). The CDR3 covers 14 residues.

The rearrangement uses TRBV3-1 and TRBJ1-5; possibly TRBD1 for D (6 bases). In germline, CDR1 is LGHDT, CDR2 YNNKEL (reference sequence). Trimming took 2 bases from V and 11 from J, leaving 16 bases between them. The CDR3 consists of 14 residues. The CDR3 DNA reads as TGTGCCAGCAGCCAAACCGGACAGCCCTGGGCCCAGCATTTT. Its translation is CASSQTGQPWAQHF.

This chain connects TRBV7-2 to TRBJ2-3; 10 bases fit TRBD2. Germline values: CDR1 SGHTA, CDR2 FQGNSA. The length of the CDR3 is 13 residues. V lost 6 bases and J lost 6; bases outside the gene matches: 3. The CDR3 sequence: CASRAGGPDTQYF. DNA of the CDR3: TGTGCCAGCAGAGCGGGAGGGCCGGATACGCAGTATTTT.

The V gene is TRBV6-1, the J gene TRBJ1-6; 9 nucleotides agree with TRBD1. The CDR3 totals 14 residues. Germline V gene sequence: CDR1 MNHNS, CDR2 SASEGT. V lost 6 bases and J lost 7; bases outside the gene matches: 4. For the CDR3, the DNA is TGTGCCAGCAGGAAGACAGGGGGGAATTCACCCCTCCACTTT. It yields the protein CASRKTGGNSPLHF.

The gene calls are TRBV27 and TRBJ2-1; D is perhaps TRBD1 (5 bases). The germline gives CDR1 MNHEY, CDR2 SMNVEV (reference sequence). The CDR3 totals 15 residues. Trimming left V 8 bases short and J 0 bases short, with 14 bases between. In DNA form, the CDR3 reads TGTGCCAGCCAAGTCGGGCAGGGCTCCTACAATGAGCAGTTCTTC. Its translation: CASQVGQGSYNEQFF.

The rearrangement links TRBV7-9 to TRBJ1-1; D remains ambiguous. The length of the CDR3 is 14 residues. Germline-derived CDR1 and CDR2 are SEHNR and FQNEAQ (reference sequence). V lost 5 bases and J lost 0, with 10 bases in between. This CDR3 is CASSLLPMNTEAFF. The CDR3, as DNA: TGTGCCAGCAGCCTCCTACCAATGAACACTGAAGCTTTCTTT. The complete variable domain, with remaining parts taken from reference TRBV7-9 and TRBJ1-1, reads DTGVSQNPRHKITKRGQNVTFRCDPISEHNRLYWYRQTLGQGPEFLTYFQNEAQLEKSRLLSDRFSAERPKGSFSTLEIQRTEQGDSAMYLCASSLLPMNTEAFFGQGTRLTVV.

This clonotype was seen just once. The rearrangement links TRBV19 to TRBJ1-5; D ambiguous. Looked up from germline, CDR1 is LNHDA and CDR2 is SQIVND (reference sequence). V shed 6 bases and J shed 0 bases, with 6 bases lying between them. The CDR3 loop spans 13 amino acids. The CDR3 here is CASSFNSNQPQHF. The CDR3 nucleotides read TGTGCCAGTAGCTTTAATAGCAATCAGCCCCAGCATTTT.

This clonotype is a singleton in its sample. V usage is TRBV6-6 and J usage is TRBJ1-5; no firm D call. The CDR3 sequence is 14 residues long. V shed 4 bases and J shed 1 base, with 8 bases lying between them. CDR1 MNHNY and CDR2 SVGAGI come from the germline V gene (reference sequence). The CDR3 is CASSFSQSNQPQHF. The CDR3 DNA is TGTGCCAGCAGTTTTTCTCAAAGCAATCAGCCCCAGCATTTT.